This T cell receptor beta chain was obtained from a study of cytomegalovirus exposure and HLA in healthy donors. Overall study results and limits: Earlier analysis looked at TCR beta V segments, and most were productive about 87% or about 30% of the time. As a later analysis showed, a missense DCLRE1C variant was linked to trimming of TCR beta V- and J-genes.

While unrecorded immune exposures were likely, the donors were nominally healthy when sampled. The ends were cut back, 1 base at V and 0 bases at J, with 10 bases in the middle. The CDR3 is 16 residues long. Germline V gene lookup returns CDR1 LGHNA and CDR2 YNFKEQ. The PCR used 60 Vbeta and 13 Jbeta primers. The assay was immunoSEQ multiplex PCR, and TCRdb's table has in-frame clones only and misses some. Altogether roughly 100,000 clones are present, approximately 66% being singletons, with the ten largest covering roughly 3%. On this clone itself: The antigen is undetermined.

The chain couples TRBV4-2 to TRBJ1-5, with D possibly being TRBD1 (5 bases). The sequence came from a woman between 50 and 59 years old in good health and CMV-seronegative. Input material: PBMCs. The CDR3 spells CASSQGVGDSNQPQHF. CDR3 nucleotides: TGTGCCAGCAGCCAAGGGGTAGGGGATAGCAATCAGCCCCAGCATTTT.